Listed below are T cell receptor beta chains from one sample, sequenced in a study of beta chain features in type 1 diabetes. The assay was immunoSEQ multiplex PCR, and TCRdb's table has in-frame clones only and misses some. The sample records 60,000 to 75,000 clones, around three fifths being singletons. The sequencing input was Tregs from blood. The source is a woman between 18 and 29 years old in good health. Each CDR3 is given with its conserved first and last residue. D genes are given only for firm matches. Rows may omit the clone size; those that give it use once, few, many or a size class.

CDR3 DNA	CDR3 protein	J gene	D gene	V gene	clone size
TGCGCCAGCAGCTTGGGGCCTCCGGGGGAGCAGTTCTTC	CASSLGPPGEQFF	TRBJ2-1	.	TRBV5-1	.
TGTGCCAGCAGCTTGACCTTAGACAGCCAACGCACAGATACGCAGTATTTT	CASSLTLDSQRTDTQYF	TRBJ2-3	.	TRBV5-6	once
TGTGCCAGCAGCCAACACCAGGTTTCGAACACCGGGGAGCTGTTTTTT	CASSQHQVSNTGELFF	TRBJ2-2	.	TRBV4-2	.
TGCAGCGCTTTAGATAACACTGAAGCTTTCTTT	CSALDNTEAFF	TRBJ1-1	.	TRBV29-1	few
TGTGCCAGCAGCCCATCGACAGGGAACACTGAAGCTTTCTTT	CASSPSTGNTEAFF	TRBJ1-1	.	TRBV9	few
TGTGCCAGCAGCCAAGATCACGGGAGGGCTTGGGGGGAGCTGTTTTTT	CASSQDHGRAWGELFF	TRBJ2-2	TRBD2	TRBV5-4	.
TGCGCCAGCAGCCAAGAAAGGAGCGGGGGAGCCCAGTACTTC	CASSQERSGGAQYF	TRBJ2-5	TRBD2	TRBV4-3	.
TGCGCCAGCAGCTTGTGGGCACCTCAAGAGACCCAGTACTTC	CASSLWAPQETQYF	TRBJ2-5	.	TRBV5-1	.
TGTGCCAGTAGTCTCGACGGAGGGGCAGGGGGCCTAGCTAACTATGGCTACACCTTC	CASSLDGGAGGLANYGYTF	TRBJ1-2	TRBD1	TRBV19	.
TGCGCCAGCAGCACCAGGACAGGGTTAAATTCACCCCTCCACTTT	CASSTRTGLNSPLHF	TRBJ1-6	TRBD1	TRBV5-1	.
TGTGCCAGCAGCACCGGGCCCCGAGGGACCGGGGAGCTGTTTTTT	CASSTGPRGTGELFF	TRBJ2-2	.	TRBV5-6	.
TGTGCCAGCAGTGAACGGCGGCAGGGAACCGAGCAGTACTTC	CASSERRQGTEQYF	TRBJ2-7	.	TRBV6-1	.
TGTGCCAGCAGCTCCGGACTGGTTATACATGAGCAGTTCTTC	CASSSGLVIHEQFF	TRBJ2-1	.	TRBV7-8	few
TGTGCCAGCTCACAGCGACAGGGGGCGAACACTGAAGCTTTCTTT	CASSQRQGANTEAFF	TRBJ1-1	TRBD1	TRBV18	.
TGCGCCAGCAGCCCGCGGGAGGGCCGGACCGGGGAGCTGTTTTTT	CASSPREGRTGELFF	TRBJ2-2	TRBD2	TRBV5-1	.
TGTGCCAGCAGCTTAGGTGACAGGTGGCAGTACTTC	CASSLGDRWQYF	TRBJ2-7	.	TRBV7-9	medium-sized
TGTGCCTGGAACGGCGACAGGGGGGGGACTGAAGCTTTCTTT	CAWNGDRGGTEAFF	TRBJ1-1	TRBD1	TRBV30	.
TGTGCCAGCTCACCACCGACAACCTACGAGCAGTACTTC	CASSPPTTYEQYF	TRBJ2-7	.	TRBV18	.
TGTGCCAGCAGCTTGGTAGGACAGGGCTCCTACGAGCAGTACTTC	CASSLVGQGSYEQYF	TRBJ2-7	TRBD1	TRBV5-5	.
TGTGCCAGCAGCGGCGGAGGACCTCTAGGAGGGGGCTACACCTTC	CASSGGGPLGGGYTF	TRBJ1-2	.	TRBV5-4	.
TGTGCCTGGAGTGTACAGTGGAACACTGAAGCTTTCTTT	CAWSVQWNTEAFF	TRBJ1-1	.	TRBV30	.
TGTGCCAGCGCATTCTCCGGGACAGGTGAAGGGTCACCCCTCCACTTT	CASAFSGTGEGSPLHF	TRBJ1-6	TRBD1	TRBV18	few
TGTGCCAGCTCACCACCTACAGACAATGAGCAGTTCTTC	CASSPPTDNEQFF	TRBJ2-1	.	TRBV18	.
TGTGCCAGCACTCTTACCAGTAGCACAGATACGCAGTATTTT	CASTLTSSTDTQYF	TRBJ2-3	.	TRBV11-2	few
TGTGCCAGTAGCAAAGGGGCAGGCAACGAGCAGTACTTC	CASSKGAGNEQYF	TRBJ2-7	.	TRBV19	once
TGTGCCACCAGCAGACCTTCCGTCGATACGCAGTATTTT	CATSRPSVDTQYF	TRBJ2-3	.	TRBV15	.
TGTGCCAGCACCGGCCCAGGGTCCTCCTACGAGCAGTACTTC	CASTGPGSSYEQYF	TRBJ2-7	.	TRBV6-1	.
TGTGCCTGGAGGGGGGGATCGTCCCTCTCTGGGGCCAACGTCCTGACTTTC	CAWRGGSSLSGANVLTF	TRBJ2-6	.	TRBV30	.
TGCGCCAGCAGCCCTTCGACAGGGTCGGCAGAGACCCAGTACTTC	CASSPSTGSAETQYF	TRBJ2-5	TRBD1	TRBV4-3	.
TGTGCCAGCACCAGCCCCCGCGGATGGTCCTACGAGCAGTACTTC	CASTSPRGWSYEQYF	TRBJ2-7	.	TRBV9	.
TGTGCCAGCAGTTACTCCTTGAACACTGAAGCTTTCTTT	CASSYSLNTEAFF	TRBJ1-1	.	TRBV6-6	.
TGTGCCAGCAGCCGACGAGGAACGTACTCCTACGAGCAGTACTTC	CASSRRGTYSYEQYF	TRBJ2-7	.	TRBV13	.
TGTGCCAGCAGCTTTGGGACTAGCGGGGGCGCAGATACGCAGTATTTT	CASSFGTSGGADTQYF	TRBJ2-3	TRBD2	TRBV7-9	few
TGTGCCAGCTCACCACCGGGGGGGCCGGCCACCGGGGAGCTGTTTTTT	CASSPPGGPATGELFF	TRBJ2-2	.	TRBV18	.
TGTGCCAGCAGTGGGACTAGCGGCACAGATACGCAGTATTTT	CASSGTSGTDTQYF	TRBJ2-3	TRBD2	TRBV25-1	.
TGTGCCAGTAGTCACCAGGGGGGCAACTATGGCTACACCTTC	CASSHQGGNYGYTF	TRBJ1-2	TRBD1	TRBV19	.
TGCGCCAGCTCCAGCGGGGGGGCTTTAATAGATACGCAGTATTTT	CASSSGGALIDTQYF	TRBJ2-3	TRBD2	TRBV5-1	.
TGTGCCAGTAGTCTGACCCCAGGGGCTGGGCGCCACACAGATACGCAGTATTTT	CASSLTPGAGRHTDTQYF	TRBJ2-3	.	TRBV19	few
TGTGCCAGCAGCTTAGTCCCACAGAACACCGGGGAGCTGTTTTTT	CASSLVPQNTGELFF	TRBJ2-2	.	TRBV7-2	.
TGTGCCTCCCGGGACAGGGTGAGCGGCTACACCTTC	CASRDRVSGYTF	TRBJ1-2	TRBD1	TRBV2	once
TGTGCCAGCAGCGTAGGAAGGGCGGGCCTCGGGGAGACCCAGTACTTC	CASSVGRAGLGETQYF	TRBJ2-5	.	TRBV9	once
TGTGCCAGCCGAAGAGGGACTTCCAGCACAGATACGCAGTATTTT	CASRRGTSSTDTQYF	TRBJ2-3	.	TRBV2	once
TGTGCCAGCAGCTTAGTTAGTTTTCCGGCGGGCCCTGAGAACACTGAAGCTTTCTTT	CASSLVSFPAGPENTEAFF	TRBJ1-1	.	TRBV7-2	medium-sized
TGTGCCAGCAGCGTAGGAATAGGACAGGGAATCGGTACGCAGTATTTT	CASSVGIGQGIGTQYF	TRBJ2-3	TRBD1	TRBV9	.
TGTGCCACCCGACAACGGGGGGGCTCCTACAATGAGCAGTTCTTC	CATRQRGGSYNEQFF	TRBJ2-1	TRBD2	TRBV19	few
TGCGCCAGCAGCTGGACAGGGCAGAACACTGAAGCTTTCTTT	CASSWTGQNTEAFF	TRBJ1-1	TRBD1	TRBV5-1	.
TGCGCCAGCAGCCAAAGAGCATTGTCGGGACTAGCAAGCGAGCAGTACTTC	CASSQRALSGLASEQYF	TRBJ2-7	TRBD2	TRBV4-1	once
TGTGCCAGCAGCTTAGGACTGGAGCCCCTTACCTACTTC	CASSLGLEPLTYF	TRBJ2-5	.	TRBV7-6	.
TGTGCCAGCAGTTACTCGCGGCTCTCCTACAATGAGCAGTTCTTC	CASSYSRLSYNEQFF	TRBJ2-1	.	TRBV6-6	.
TGTGCCAGCAGCCCCCGGGAGGGACCCCACGAGCAGTACTTC	CASSPREGPHEQYF	TRBJ2-7	TRBD2	TRBV7-2	few
TGTGCCAGCAGTGACAGGGGGCCGGAGACCCAGTACTTC	CASSDRGPETQYF	TRBJ2-5	TRBD1	TRBV14	.
TGTGCCAGCTCACCCGGACACCACACAGATACGCAGTATTTT	CASSPGHHTDTQYF	TRBJ2-3	.	TRBV18	few